One and the same sample provided the 3 T cell receptor beta chains below, sequenced in a study of blood T cell repertoires in COVID-19. Profiling relied on immunoSEQ multiplex PCR, and the TCRdb table lists in-frame clones only, not all of them. This table has under 250,000 clones, under 90% appearing once. What was sequenced was PBMCs or T cells enriched from blood (not recorded which). All receptors derive from a woman aged 50 to 60 with acute COVID-19.

Points on this clone: The sample has other DNA sequences that encode this CDR3 too. The V call is TRBV18, the J call TRBJ1-2; TRBD1 agrees at 7 bases. Germline V lookup: CDR1 KGHSH, CDR2 LQKENI. This CDR3 is built from 13 residues. With V trimmed by 2 bases and J by 4 bases, 1 base remained unmatched. The CDR3 DNA reads TGTGCCAGCTCACCAGGGACAGTCTATGGCTACACCTTC. Amino acids: CASSPGTVYGYTF.

The V call is TRBV6-5, the J call TRBJ2-5; TRBD1 is a possible D gene (6 bases). V lost 5 bases to trimming and J lost 5 bases, with 18 bases between them. The V gene's germline CDR1 is MNHEY and CDR2 SVGAGI. The CDR3 extends over 15 amino acids. For the CDR3, the DNA is TGTGCCAGCAGTATAAATCCCAGGGGACGGGAGACCCAGTACTTC. Protein sequence: CASSINPRGRETQYF.

This clone was counted a single time. The chain employs TRBV30 and TRBJ1-1; 8 nucleotides align to TRBD1. This CDR3 spans 14 amino acids. Germline V CDR1 and CDR2: GTSNPN, SVGIG (reference sequence). The ends lost 5 bases at V and 8 bases at J; junction bases unmatched: 13. For the CDR3, the DNA is TGTGCCTGGGTCAGACAGGGGACCGATCGGGAAGCTTTCTTT. Residues: CAWVRQGTDREAFF.